This TCR beta chain was sequenced in a study of OX40 agonist ivuxolimab in advanced cancers. Study-level information: Patients received ivuxolimab, an intravenous treatment, every 2 weeks at 0.01 to 10 mg/kg. Study-level results: Expanded clones tended on average to be more numerous among CD8+ T cells than CD4+.

Profiling relied on immunoSEQ multiplex PCR, and the TCRdb table lists in-frame clones only, not all of them. Of about 32,000 clones listed, around 83% are singletons. About this clone: Its antigen is unknown.

The sequencing used CD4+ or CD8+ T cells sorted from blood, collected in a trial of the OX40 agonist ivuxolimab. The sequence was collected from an adult with an advanced solid tumor such as melanoma, head and neck, liver or kidney cancer.

CDR3 sequence: CASREGLAAWGGELFF. CDR3 coding DNA: TGTGCCAGCAGAGAGGGACTAGCGGCCTGGGGCGGGGAGCTGTTTTTT. The chain carries TRBV28 and TRBJ2-2; 11 bases are shared with TRBD2. The trim removed 6 bases at V and 7 bases at J, leaving 10 bases unmatched. Germline V gene data show CDR1 as MDHEN and CDR2 as SYDVKM. The length of the CDR3 is 16 residues.